What follows are 32 T cell receptor beta chains derived from one specimen sequenced in a study of blood T cell repertoires in COVID-19. Clones were sequenced by immunoSEQ multiplex PCR, and TCRdb holds only the in-frame ones, with some missing. The data show some 160,000 clones, with 86% seen just once and under 4.5% held by the top ten. The material sequenced was peripheral blood. The receptor set was obtained from a woman between 65 and 79 years old with acute or convalescent COVID-19.

The chain carries TRBV19 and TRBJ2-3; TRBD2 matches at 8 bases. CDR3 length: 16 amino acids. The V gene's germline CDR1 is LNHDA and CDR2 SQIVND (reference sequence). With 6 bases clipped from V and 4 bases from J, the junction kept 12 bases outside the gene matches. DNA of the CDR3: TGTGCCAGTAGATCCTGGGGGCTAGCGGGTGCAGATACGCAGTATTTT. This sequence encodes CASRSWGLAGADTQYF.

The genes are TRBV4-2 and TRBJ1-1, with D maybe TRBD1 (6 bases). This CDR3 has 15 residues. CDR1 and CDR2 from the germline V gene are LGHNA and YNFKEQ. Trimming pared 4 bases from V and 5 bases from J, leaving 17 bases between. The CDR3 bases are TGTGCCAGCAGCCGAGAGGGGCAGGGGAAGACTGAAGCTTTCTTT. It encodes CASSREGQGKTEAFF.

The genes are TRBV5-4 and TRBJ2-1, with a tentative D call TRBD2 (5 bases). This CDR3 is built from 16 residues. From germline, CDR1 is SGHNT and CDR2 YYREEE (reference sequence). Trimming took off 4 bases at V and 0 bases at J, with 14 bases between the two ends. CDR3 sequence (DNA): TGTGCCAGCAGCCCGCCGCCGGGAAGCTCCTACAATGAGCAGTTCTTC. It yields the protein CASSPPPGSSYNEQFF.

V gene TRBV7-2 combines with J gene TRBJ2-2; 10 nucleotides agree with TRBD2. The germline V gene has CDR1 SGHTA and CDR2 FQGNSA. The V segment lost 8 bases and the J segment 6 bases; nucleotides outside the gene matches: 3. CDR3 length equals 13 residues. The DNA for the CDR3 is TGTGCCAGCGCTAGCGGGAGTTCCGGGGAGCTGTTTTTT. It specifies CASASGSSGELFF.

The rearrangement uses TRBV5-6 and TRBJ1-2, with D perhaps TRBD1 (6 bases). The CDR3 totals 14 residues. Germline V gene sequence: CDR1 SGHDT, CDR2 YYEEEE. Trimming took 1 base from V and 2 from J, leaving 9 bases between them. DNA for the CDR3: TGTGCCAGCAGCTTGTACAGGGACAACTATGGCTACACCTTC. Encoded protein: CASSLYRDNYGYTF.

This rearrangement joins TRBV19 to TRBJ2-1; a possible D gene is TRBD1 (5 bases). CDR3 length: 17 residues. The germline V gene has CDR1 LNHDA and CDR2 SQIVND (reference sequence). The V gene lost 3 bases and the J gene lost 0 bases, with 15 bases spanning the gap. CDR3 loop: CASSIRLWGLSYNEQFF. The CDR3 region has the DNA TGTGCCAGTAGTATCCGGCTGTGGGGCCTCTCCTACAATGAGCAGTTCTTC.

The chain carries TRBV4-3 and TRBJ1-2; D unresolved. V was cut by 0 bases and J by 8 bases, with 10 bases left in between. Germline V lookup: CDR1 LGHNA, CDR2 YSLEER. The CDR3 consists of 13 residues. CDR3 coding DNA: TGCGCCAGCAGCCAAGATCCGCGGCTCGGCTACACCTTC. It specifies CASSQDPRLGYTF.

The chain has TRBV7-9 and TRBJ1-1, with D unresolved. The CDR3 is 14 residues long. Trimming removed 5 bases from V and 0 bases from J, with 10 bases in between. Looked up from germline, CDR1 is SEHNR and CDR2 is FQNEAQ (reference sequence). The CDR3 here is CASSLDSVNTEAFF. Here the CDR3 DNA reads TGTGCCAGCAGCCTAGACTCCGTGAACACTGAAGCTTTCTTT.

The V gene is TRBV7-9, the J gene TRBJ1-1; 11 positions agree with TRBD1. CDR1 and CDR2 from the germline V gene are SEHNR and FQNEAQ (reference sequence). The V and J ends lost 1 base and 5 bases, in that order; junction bases with no gene match: 3. This CDR3 contains 15 residues. The CDR3 sequence is CASSLGDRGWTEAFF. DNA of the CDR3: TGTGCCAGCAGCTTAGGGGACAGGGGGTGGACTGAAGCTTTCTTT. The full variable domain, with the rest looked up from reference TRBV7-9 and TRBJ1-1, is DTGVSQNPRHKITKRGQNVTFRCDPISEHNRLYWYRQTLGQGPEFLTYFQNEAQLEKSRLLSDRFSAERPKGSFSTLEIQRTEQGDSAMYLCASSLGDRGWTEAFFGQGTRLTVV.

V usage is TRBV20-1 and J usage is TRBJ1-5; the match to TRBD1 covers 9 bases. Germline loops: CDR1 DFQATT, CDR2 SNEGSKA (reference sequence). Unmatched junction bases numbered 3, after V lost 3 bases and J lost 0 bases. The CDR3 is 15 residues long. In DNA, the CDR3 is TGCAGTGCTAGTACGGGACAGGGTAGCAATCAGCCCCAGCATTTT. Translation: CSASTGQGSNQPQHF.

The chain links TRBV29-1 to TRBJ1-2, with TRBD1 matching 8 bases. After removal of 6 bases from V and 2 bases from J, the junction contained 2 bases not matched to a gene. CDR3 length: 12 residues. The V gene's germline CDR1 is SQVTM and CDR2 ANQGSEA. The CDR3 region has the DNA TGCAGCGTCGGACAGGGCAACTATGGCTACACCTTC. Its protein product is CSVGQGNYGYTF.

The CDR3 spells CASSRLPDRAGANVLTF. The DNA of the CDR3 is TGCGCCAGCAGCCGCCTCCCCGACAGGGCTGGGGCCAACGTCCTGACTTTC. V is TRBV5-1 and J is TRBJ2-6, with 7 nucleotides matching TRBD1. Germline CDR1 and CDR2: SGHRS and YFSETQ. After removal of 4 bases from V and 2 bases from J, the junction contained 9 bases not matched to a gene. This CDR3 is 17 amino acids long. Supplemented by reference TRBV5-1 and TRBJ2-6, the full variable domain reads KAGVTQTPRYLIKTRGQQVTLSCSPISGHRSVSWYQQTPGQGLQFLFEYFSETQRNKGNFPGRFSGRQFSNSRSEMNVSTLELGDSALYLCASSRLPDRAGANVLTFGAGSRLTVL.

V usage is TRBV9 and J usage is TRBJ2-3, with 7 nucleotides matching TRBD1. Germline-derived CDR1 and CDR2 are SGDLS and YYNGEE. The V segment lost 4 bases and the J segment 13 bases; nucleotides outside the gene matches: 9. CDR3 length: 12 residues. The CDR3 DNA reads TGTGCCAGCAGCCCCCGACAGGGATTGAAGTATTTT. Translation: CASSPRQGLKYF.

This chain joins TRBV6-5 and TRBJ2-7, with D possibly matching TRBD2 (6 bases). Deletions cut 6 bases from V and 7 bases from J, with 22 bases between. The germline gives CDR1 MNHEY, CDR2 SVGAGI. The CDR3 runs 15 residues. This CDR3 reads CASSQTRGSPGEQYF. The CDR3 DNA is TGTGCCAGCAGCCAGACCCGGGGGTCCCCGGGGGAGCAGTACTTC.

This clone appeared once. The rearrangement links TRBV6-5 to TRBJ1-6; 7 positions agree with TRBD1. V lost 8 bases, J lost 9 bases, and 10 bases stayed unmatched. Germline V gene sequence: CDR1 MNHEY, CDR2 SVGAGI. This CDR3 has 14 residues. CDR3 coding DNA: TGTGCCAGCGGACGGGGACAGCCGATTTCACCCCTCCACTTT. Encoded protein: CASGRGQPISPLHF.

The gene calls are TRBV7-2 and TRBJ1-3, with 12 bases matching TRBD1. The V gene's germline CDR1 is SGHTA and CDR2 FQGNSA. Trimming at V came to 5 bases and at J to 1 base, leaving 6 bases not matched to a gene. This CDR3 comprises 17 residues. The CDR3 nucleotides read TGTGCCAGCAGCCGGGACAGGGGGCCGGTGTCTGGAAACACCATATATTTT. Protein sequence: CASSRDRGPVSGNTIYF.

The chain is built from TRBV5-1 and TRBJ1-2; D is perhaps TRBD1 (6 bases). The germline V gene encodes CDR1 SGHRS and CDR2 YFSETQ. V lost 5 bases and J lost 3, with 17 bases in between. CDR3 length equals 15 residues. The DNA for the CDR3 is TGCGCCAGCAGGACGTACACCCCAGGGGACTATGGCTACACCTTC. It codes for CASRTYTPGDYGYTF.

J is TRBJ2-7 and V is TRBV3-1 (or the pseudogene TRBV3-2), with 8 bases that match TRBD2. The V gene end was trimmed by 1 base and the J gene end by 3 bases; junction bases not matched to a gene: 11. In germline, CDR1 is LGHDT, CDR2 YNNKEL (reference sequence). This CDR3 is 17 amino acids long. In DNA form, the CDR3 reads TGTGCCAGCAGCCAAGCCTCGGGAGGGGTGAGGAGCTACGAGCAGTACTTC. Its translation: CASSQASGGVRSYEQYF.

The J gene is TRBJ2-7, the V gene TRBV28; no clear D. The CDR3 is made up of 11 amino acids. Germline CDR1 reads MDHEN; CDR2 reads SYDVKM. V dropped 5 bases and J dropped 6 bases, with 8 bases sitting between them. CDR3 sequence reads: CASSLTPEQYF. CDR3 nucleotides: TGTGCCAGCAGTCTCACTCCCGAGCAGTACTTC.

This clone appeared a single time. The chain has TRBV7-2 and TRBJ2-5; D is possibly TRBD2 (5 bases). CDR3 length: 14 amino acids. Germline V CDR1 and CDR2: SGHTA, FQGNSA. Trimming removed 5 bases at V and 5 bases at J, with 15 bases between. CDR3 sequence (DNA): TGTGCCAGCAGCACCGGACTTCCCGGGGAGACCCAGTACTTC. This sequence encodes CASSTGLPGETQYF.

The chain combines TRBV18 with TRBJ2-5; D unclear. Trimming cost V 2 bases and J 5 bases, with 12 bases left between them. This CDR3 has 14 residues. Germline values: CDR1 KGHSH, CDR2 LQKENI. DNA for the CDR3: TGTGCCAGCTCACCAGTTCACTTCGGGGAGACCCAGTACTTC. Its translation is CASSPVHFGETQYF.

The rearrangement uses TRBV7-9 and TRBJ2-3; TRBD2 is a possible D gene (5 bases). CDR1 and CDR2 from the germline V gene are SEHNR and FQNEAQ (reference sequence). This CDR3 has 17 amino acids. V was pared by 0 bases and J by 0 bases, with 13 bases between. CDR3 DNA: TGTGCCAGCAGCTTAGCTTGGCTGCGGGCTAGCACAGATACGCAGTATTTT. Amino acids: CASSLAWLRASTDTQYF.

The rearrangement uses TRBV6-5 and TRBJ1-1, with 8 bases lining up with TRBD1. Germline CDR1 is MNHEY and CDR2 is SVGAGI. The trim removed 6 bases at V and 1 base at J, leaving 1 base unmatched. The CDR3 is 13 residues long. Here the CDR3 DNA reads TGTGCCAGCAGGGGACAGGCGAACACTGAAGCTTTCTTT. Translation: CASRGQANTEAFF.

V gene TRBV27 combines with J gene TRBJ2-3; a weak D match, TRBD1 (5 bases). The CDR3 is made up of 18 amino acids. V lost 4 bases and J 2 bases, leaving 22 bases between the germline ends. CDR1 and CDR2 from the germline V gene are MNHEY and SMNVEV (reference sequence). This chain's CDR3 is CASSWQGPYQRSTDTQYF. The CDR3 DNA sequence: TGTGCCAGCAGTTGGCAGGGTCCATATCAACGCTCCACAGATACGCAGTATTTT.

This clone was counted between two and nine times. This chain joins TRBV6-2 or TRBV6-3 and TRBJ2-5; the match to TRBD1 covers 12 bases. Per germline, CDR1 MNHEY and CDR2 SVGEGT. The CDR3 length is 16 residues. V dropped 2 bases and J dropped 5; count of bases not matched to a gene: 6. CDR3 amino acids: CASSYAGQGAGETQYF. For the CDR3, the DNA is TGTGCCAGCAGTTACGCGGGACAGGGGGCTGGGGAGACCCAGTACTTC.

V is TRBV7-2 and J is TRBJ2-7; the match to TRBD1 covers 7 bases. The trim removed 2 bases at V and 5 bases at J, leaving 18 bases unmatched. The CDR3 loop spans 18 amino acids. The germline V gene has CDR1 SGHTA and CDR2 FQGNSA. CDR3 coding DNA: TGTGCCAGCAGCTTAAAAGGAGGAGGACACCGGGACAGAAACGAGCAGTACTTC. Its protein is CASSLKGGGHRDRNEQYF. The full variable domain, its missing parts supplied by reference TRBV7-2 and TRBJ2-7, is GAGVSQSPSNKVTEKGKDVELRCDPISGHTALYWYRQSLGQGLEFLIYFQGNSAPDKSGLPSDRFSAERTGGSVSTLTIQRTQQEDSAVYLCASSLKGGGHRDRNEQYFGPGTRLTVT.

The chain recombines TRBV7-8 with TRBJ2-2, with TRBD1 identical over 9 bases. The CDR3 has 16 amino acids. V trimming: 5 bases; J trimming: 8 bases; junction bases outside the gene matches: 12. Germline CDR1 is SGHVS and CDR2 is FQNEAQ. CDR3 nucleotides: TGTGCCAGCAGCCCCCGGGACAGGGTCGTATCTGGGGAGCTGTTTTTT. Translation: CASSPRDRVVSGELFF.

Of note for this clone: The junction departs from the called germline gene at one end, perhaps through a read error. J is TRBJ1-4 and V is TRBV20-1; TRBD1 agrees at 10 bases. CDR1 DFQATT and CDR2 SNEGSKA come from the germline V gene (reference sequence). This CDR3 is built from 11 residues. This CDR3 is CSAIARDRGVF. DNA for the CDR3: TGCAGTGCCATAGCGCGGGACAGGGGCGTTTTT.

V usage is TRBV24-1 and J usage is TRBJ2-3, with 11 bases identical to TRBD2. The germline V gene encodes CDR1 KGHDR and CDR2 SFDVKD. The CDR3 runs 17 residues. Trimming removed 3 bases from V and 6 bases from J; junction bases left unmatched: 10. The CDR3 loop reads CATSDPTSGILTDTQYF. The CDR3 DNA reads TGTGCCACCAGTGATCCGACTAGCGGGATTTTGACGGATACGCAGTATTTT.

This clone was counted once. The chain recombines TRBV2 with TRBJ2-6, with D uncertain. The length of the CDR3 is 15 residues. Germline V lookup: CDR1 SNHLY, CDR2 FYNNEI. With 7 bases removed from V and 1 base from J, the gap between germline ends came to 11 bases. This CDR3 is CASKQSHSGANVLTF. Here the CDR3 DNA reads TGTGCCAGCAAACAGAGCCATTCTGGGGCCAACGTCCTGACTTTC. The full variable domain, completed using reference TRBV2 and TRBJ2-6, is EPEVTQTPSHQVTQMGQEVILRCVPISNHLYFYWYRQILGQKVEFLVSFYNNEISEKSEIFDDQFSVERPDGSNFTLKIRSTKLEDSAMYFCASKQSHSGANVLTFGAGSRLTVL.

The rearrangement links TRBV5-8 to TRBJ2-1, with TRBD2 identical over 10 bases. The ends lost 0 bases at V and 7 bases at J; junction bases unmatched: 7. The germline CDR1 and CDR2 sequences are SGHTS and YDEGEE. This CDR3 contains 16 residues. Here the CDR3 DNA reads TGTGCCAGCAGCTTGGCCAAGCGGGGGGGCTTAAATGAGCAGTTCTTC. Translating it yields CASSLAKRGGLNEQFF.

J is TRBJ2-2 and V is TRBV14, with D uncertain. V was clipped by 3 bases and J by 3 bases, with 14 bases between them. The CDR3 totals 16 residues. Germline V gives CDR1 SGHDN, CDR2 FVKESK. This chain's CDR3 is CASSQSWARDTGELFF. The DNA for the CDR3 is TGTGCCAGCAGCCAGAGTTGGGCCCGCGACACCGGGGAGCTGTTTTTT.